This passage covers 17 T cell receptor beta chains from one sample sequenced in a study of control samples from healthy donors and cancer patients (dated by TCRdb to the early 2020s). Library generation was performed with the immunoSEQ multiplex PCR assay. The immuneACCESS repertoire file appears here via TCRdb, limited to in-frame rearrangements. These files lack a portion of the clones; in checked studies, under half of the deficit traces to unresolved V genes, and the cause of the others is not known. The sample table contains approximately 30,000 clones; only one count was recorded for approximately 90% of them. In total, the top ten clones hold about 1.6% of the sample. The sequenced sample was PBMCs. The source of these receptors is a woman in her forties with lung cancer.

This clone was found once. The rearrangement uses TRBV30 and TRBJ1-1; D may be TRBD1 (6 bases). The CDR3 runs to 14 residues. V lost 4 bases, J lost 1 base, and 13 bases lay in between. Germline loops: CDR1 GTSNPN, CDR2 SVGIG (reference sequence). The CDR3 nucleotides are TGTGCCTGGACCATCGGGGGGCGGAACACTGAAGCTTTCTTT. Protein: CAWTIGGRNTEAFF.

The chain links TRBV19 to TRBJ2-2, with 7 bases fitting TRBD1. V gave up 3 bases and J gave up 5 bases; unmatched junction bases: 9. Per the germline V gene, CDR1 is LNHDA and CDR2 is SQIVND (reference sequence). The CDR3 is made up of 16 amino acids. CDR3: CASSMLRGRETGELFF. DNA of the CDR3: TGTGCCAGTAGTATGCTTAGGGGGCGTGAGACCGGGGAGCTGTTTTTT.

The chain has TRBV10-1 and TRBJ1-1; D unresolved. CDR1 is WNHNN, CDR2 SYGVQD, per germline (reference sequence). The ends were cut back, 3 bases at V and 6 bases at J, with 20 bases in the middle. The CDR3 runs to 16 residues. In DNA, the CDR3 is TGCGCCAGCAGTGACTCCCCTCTCGGGGTTCAGGCTGAAGCTTTCTTT. The encoded protein is CASSDSPLGVQAEAFF.

The chain recombines TRBV5-1 with TRBJ2-3; TRBD1 agrees at 9 bases. In germline, CDR1 is SGHRS, CDR2 YFSETQ. With 6 bases clipped from V and 1 base from J, the junction kept 6 bases outside the gene matches. There are 15 residues in the CDR3. CDR3 bases: TGCGCCAGCACCCGGACAGGGGTGGGCACAGATACGCAGTATTTT. Its protein is CASTRTGVGTDTQYF.

The chain employs TRBV2 and TRBJ1-4; D uncertain. Germline V gene lookup returns CDR1 SNHLY and CDR2 FYNNEI. The CDR3 runs to 12 residues. This chain's CDR3 is CANGRRNEKLFF. CDR3 sequence (DNA): TGTGCAAACGGACGAAGAAATGAAAAACTGTTTTTT.

The V call is TRBV27, the J call TRBJ2-5; no reliable D call. CDR3 length equals 15 residues. Deletions cut 3 bases from V and 5 bases from J, with 16 bases between. Germline CDR1 is MNHEY and CDR2 is SMNVEV (reference sequence). CDR3 coding DNA: TGTGCCAGCAGTTTTTTTGGCCTCCGGACGGAGACCCAGTACTTC. Protein product: CASSFFGLRTETQYF.

To note about this clone: Germline and junction disagree at one end, which may indicate a read error. CDR3 nucleotides: TGTGTCAGCAGCAAAGTGGAGGGGACGCCCCAGCATTTT. Its protein product is CVSSKVEGTPQHF. The chain employs TRBV27 and TRBJ1-5, with D tentatively TRBD1 (5 bases). Germline loops: CDR1 MNHEY, CDR2 SMNVEV (reference sequence). There are 13 residues in the CDR3.

The J gene is TRBJ1-5, the V gene TRBV9; no reliable D call. V was pared by 3 bases and J by 12 bases, with 16 bases between. The germline V gene has CDR1 SGDLS and CDR2 YYNGEE. The CDR3 contains 13 residues. CDR3: CASSAIFGDGQHF. CDR3 bases: TGTGCCAGCAGCGCCATCTTCGGGGATGGCCAGCATTTT.

The chain employs TRBV7-2 and TRBJ1-5; no firm D call. The V end was cut by 4 bases, the J end by 11 bases, with 18 bases between. Germline V lookup: CDR1 SGHTA, CDR2 FQGNSA. This CDR3 is built from 14 residues. Written as DNA, the CDR3 is TGTGCCAGCAGCTCCGGAACTGTAGAATCAGCCCAGCATTTT. It specifies CASSSGTVESAQHF.

The chain joins TRBV5-8 to TRBJ1-6, with D maybe TRBD1 (6 bases). V lost 4 bases, J lost 5 bases, and 16 bases lay in between. CDR3 size: 16 residues. Germline V CDR1 and CDR2: SGHTS, YDEGEE. CDR3: CASSPNWGANNSPLHF. The CDR3 bases are TGTGCCAGCAGCCCCAACTGGGGGGCCAATAATTCACCCCTCCACTTT.

The V gene is TRBV7-3, the J gene TRBJ1-1, with TRBD1 as a possible D gene (6 bases). V lost 5 bases and J lost 1, with 17 bases in between. The CDR3 totals 16 residues. Germline lookup yields CDR1 SGHTA and CDR2 FQGTGA. The CDR3 region is CASSPTGLNENTEAFF. CDR3 in DNA: TGTGCCAGCAGCCCGACAGGCTTAAACGAGAACACTGAAGCTTTCTTT.

This chain uses TRBV12-3 or TRBV12-4 with TRBJ2-7, with D possibly being TRBD1 or TRBD2 (5 bases each). This CDR3 comprises 13 residues. The V gene lost 1 base and the J gene lost 7 bases, with 11 bases spanning the gap. For the CDR3, the DNA is TGTGCCAGCAGTTTAGGTGGGGGTAGGGAGCAGTACTTC. Translating gives CASSLGGGREQYF.

V and J are TRBV28 and TRBJ1-2, with D possibly matching TRBD1 (6 bases). Germline loops: CDR1 MDHEN, CDR2 SYDVKM. V was shortened by 6 bases and J by 8 bases, with 22 bases between the two germline ends. This CDR3 region has 15 residues. The CDR3 region is CASRFGDGGGRGYTF. The DNA for the CDR3 is TGTGCCAGCAGATTTGGGGACGGGGGGGGGCGGGGCTACACCTTC.

The chain combines TRBV5-8 with TRBJ1-5; TRBD1 is a possible D gene (5 bases). The CDR3 length is 16 residues. V was clipped by 1 base and J by 0 bases, with 11 bases between them. Per germline, CDR1 SGHTS and CDR2 YDEGEE. The CDR3 sequence is CASSLRTSFSNQPQHF. Here the CDR3 DNA reads TGTGCCAGCAGCTTGCGGACATCCTTTAGCAATCAGCCCCAGCATTTT.

This sequence joins TRBV10-3 and TRBJ1-1; no firm D call. CDR3 length equals 15 residues. The germline V gene has CDR1 ENHRY and CDR2 SYGVKD. V was trimmed by 2 bases and J by 1 base, leaving 11 bases between them. The CDR3 loop is CAISEVPPRNTEAFF. The CDR3 DNA reads TGTGCCATCAGTGAGGTTCCGCCTCGGAACACTGAAGCTTTCTTT.

The chain joins TRBV12-3 or TRBV12-4 to TRBJ2-2, with unresolved D. The CDR3 length is 13 residues. The V end was cut by 8 bases, the J end by 3 bases, with 10 bases between. In DNA, the CDR3 is TGTGCCAGCTCCAATTCGGACACCGGGGAGCTGTTTTTT. Translating it yields CASSNSDTGELFF.

The V and J genes are TRBV4-3 and TRBJ1-1; no firm D call. This CDR3 is built from 14 residues. The ends were cut back, 4 bases at V and 1 base at J, with 10 bases in the middle. Germline lookup yields CDR1 LGHNA and CDR2 YSLEER. The CDR3 DNA reads as TGCGCCAGCAGCCCGCATTCAGGGAACACTGAAGCTTTCTTT. This sequence encodes CASSPHSGNTEAFF.